The following is a TCR beta chain sequence with its context. The antigen is not known. This entry comes from a study of OX40 agonist ivuxolimab in advanced cancers. Across the whole study: Patients received intravenous ivuxolimab every 2 weeks at 0.01 to 10 mg/kg. Patients with prior anti-PD-1, anti-PD-L1 or anti-CTLA-4 therapy were eligible; roughly 40% had some. The group had a mean age of about 65 years, ranged from about 20 to 79, and was 75% to 85% male. Study results and limitations: With doses of 0.1 to 3.0 mg/kg, CD4+ and CD8+ blood T cells had undergone clonal expansion by week 6.

The assay was immunoSEQ multiplex PCR, and TCRdb's table has in-frame clones only and misses some. Here the sample spans approximately 40,000 clones, roughly four fifths being singletons. This clonotype was sampled from an adult with an advanced solid tumor such as melanoma, head and neck, liver or kidney cancer. The specimen comprised CD4+ or CD8+ T cells sorted from blood, sampled in a trial of the OX40 agonist ivuxolimab.

The CDR3 DNA reads TGTGCCAGTTGGGGAGGGCTAGCGGAAGCAGATACGCAGTATTTT. Its translation is CASWGGLAEADTQYF. The chain combines TRBV19 with TRBJ2-3; 7 bases are a match to TRBD2. Per germline, CDR1 LNHDA and CDR2 SQIVND (reference sequence). The trim removed 8 bases at V and 4 bases at J, leaving 12 bases unmatched. There are 15 residues in the CDR3.